This T cell receptor beta chain originates from a study of T cells after yellow fever vaccination (dated by TCRdb to the late 2010s). For the study in its entirety: The SMART-Seq v4 Ultra Low Input RNA kit was used to prepare libraries from fractions with low cell numbers. Bulk TCR alpha and beta repertoires were sequenced longitudinally to track T-cell clones before and after primary and booster YFV17D yellow fever vaccination. Blood was collected at multiple timepoints before and after primary and secondary immunization, and bulk PBMC replicates and cell subsets were isolated. Two healthy male donors, one aged 18 to 30 and one aged 30 to 40 years, were included in the cohort. Findings and caveats that apply to the study as a whole: The secondary T-cell response was weaker than the primary response but faster, peaking on day 5 instead of day 15. Because abundant contaminating clonotypes from the bulk population could be contained in FACS-sorted repertoires, computational filtering was required. Most clones expanded after primary vaccination (roughly 96% of CD4 and around 88% of CD8) were re-detected after the booster, suggesting that broad memory maintenance occurred. Because the study included only two donors, the extent to which the findings can be generalized is limited. A small fraction of clonotypes appeared in both the CD4 and CD8 compartments, likely as a result of convergent recombination.

The treatment or condition label for this specimen denotes: live attenuated yellow fever vaccine strain. PBMCs were isolated from peripheral blood using a standard Ficoll-Paque protocol. Dynabeads CD4 and CD8 positive selection kits were used to isolate CD4 and CD8 T-cell fractions. TriZol was used to extract RNA from bulk PBMCs, CD4 and CD8 fractions, and dextramer-positive and dextramer-negative fractions. The germline V gene (reference sequence) yields DFQATT for CDR1 and SNEGSKA for CDR2. From its cysteine to its phenylalanine, the CDR3 spans 16 amino acids. The kept DNA is CDR3 alone, 48 bases in frame from the first base. Relative to germline, V is missing 1 base and J is missing 8 bases, with 6 bases of the junction outside any gene match. TCR cDNA was made using 5'RACE template switching, a step that added a universal primer site and unique molecular identifiers. Priming for cDNA synthesis came from both the TCR alpha and TCR beta constant segments. Library amplification involved two PCR steps, and the second step added sample barcodes and sequencing adapters. Sequencing of libraries was done on Illumina HiSeq 2500 (2x100 bp) or NovaSeq (2x150 bp). On the study's bioinformatics: Reads were demultiplexed and collapsed into UMI consensus sequences with MIGEC, and V(D)J alignment was performed with MiXCR. Vaccine-responding clonotypes were defined with edgeR using replicate PBMC samples, requiring FDR below 0.01 and a log2 fold change above 5 up to day 15. Each bulk clonotype received a CD4 or CD8 identity based on whether the sequenced CD4 or CD8 repertoire contained that clonotype at higher abundance. TCRdb itself trimmed the public reads at Q25 with fastp, ran MiXCR and retained productive beta chains. Each CDR3 protein gets just one entry, which takes the most common genes and DNA from the rows behind it. For this entry, the V and J calls and clone size follow TCRdb and not the study's own pipeline. The sample includes 25,000 to 35,000 distinct CDR3 sequences, with about 4.4% observed a single time. The ten largest clones take up approximately 45% of the sample.

This clonotype was detected many times. What antigen it recognizes has not been identified. No per-base quality is available; no much larger clone lies one base away. Source: CD8+ T cells sorted from PBMCs, taken 5 days after the yellow fever booster vaccination. The TCR was taken from a young man who received the YFV17D yellow fever vaccine. The rearranged segments are TRBV20-1 and TRBJ2-1; 15 junctional bases match TRBD2. DNA sequence: TGCAGTGCTAGAGGGACTAGCGGGAGGGCGGGGGATGAGCAGTTCTTC. This is translated as CSARGTSGRAGDEQFF.